This paragraph covers one T cell receptor (beta chain) sequence. This entry comes from a study of Ad26.COV2.S vaccination and SARS-CoV-2 variants. Germline CDR1 and CDR2: SGHRS and YFSETQ. Between the trimmed V and J ends, which lost 1 base and 2 bases, there was a span of 12 bases. The CDR3 loop spans 15 amino acids. Repertoires were generated with immunoSEQ multiplex PCR, while TCRdb's copy carries only in-frame clones and drops some. Of around 340,000 clones in the sample, around 88% are singletons; the top ten hold 5%. Treatment indicated: 19 received Ad26.COV2.S at low or high dose, single or two shots; 5 received placebo; per-sample allocation not given. Sampling was done on day 63 after the first vaccine or placebo injection.

J is TRBJ1-1 and V is TRBV5-1; D gene uncertain. The sequencing used peripheral blood, collected in a trial of Ad26.COV2.S vaccine versus placebo. This receptor was obtained from a person aged 18 to 59 who received the Ad26.COV2.S COVID-19 vaccine or a placebo. In DNA form, the CDR3 reads TGCGCCAGCAGCTTGACAGTCACTCCTAACACTGAAGCTTTCTTT. Translating it yields CASSLTVTPNTEAFF.